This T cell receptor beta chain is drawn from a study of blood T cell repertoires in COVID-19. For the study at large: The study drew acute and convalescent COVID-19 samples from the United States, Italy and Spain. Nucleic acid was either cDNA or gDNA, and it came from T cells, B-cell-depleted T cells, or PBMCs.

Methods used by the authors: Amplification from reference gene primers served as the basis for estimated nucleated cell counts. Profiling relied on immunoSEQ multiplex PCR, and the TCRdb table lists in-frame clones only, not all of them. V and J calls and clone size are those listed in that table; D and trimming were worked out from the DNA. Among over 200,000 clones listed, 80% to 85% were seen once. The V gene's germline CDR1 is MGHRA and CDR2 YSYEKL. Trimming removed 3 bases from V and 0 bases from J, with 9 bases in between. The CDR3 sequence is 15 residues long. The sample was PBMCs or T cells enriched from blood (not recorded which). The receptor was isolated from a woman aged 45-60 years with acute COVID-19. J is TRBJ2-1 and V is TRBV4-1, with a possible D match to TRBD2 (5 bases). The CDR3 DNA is TGCGCCAGCAGCCAGGCAGGACTCTCCTACAATGAGCAGTTCTTC. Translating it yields CASSQAGLSYNEQFF.